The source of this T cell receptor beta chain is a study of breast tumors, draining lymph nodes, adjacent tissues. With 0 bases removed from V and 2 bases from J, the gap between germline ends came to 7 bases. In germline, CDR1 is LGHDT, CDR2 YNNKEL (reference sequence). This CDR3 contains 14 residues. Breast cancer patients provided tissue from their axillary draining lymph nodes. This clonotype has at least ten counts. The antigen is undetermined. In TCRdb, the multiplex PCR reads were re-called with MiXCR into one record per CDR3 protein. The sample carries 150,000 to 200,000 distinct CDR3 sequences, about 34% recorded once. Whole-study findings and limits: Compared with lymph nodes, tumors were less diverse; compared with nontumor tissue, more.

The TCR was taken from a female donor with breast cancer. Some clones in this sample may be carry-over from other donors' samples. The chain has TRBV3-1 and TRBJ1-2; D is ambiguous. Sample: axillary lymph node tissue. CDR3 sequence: CASSQDLFNYGYTF. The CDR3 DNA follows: TGTGCCAGCAGCCAAGACTTATTCAACTATGGCTACACCTTC.